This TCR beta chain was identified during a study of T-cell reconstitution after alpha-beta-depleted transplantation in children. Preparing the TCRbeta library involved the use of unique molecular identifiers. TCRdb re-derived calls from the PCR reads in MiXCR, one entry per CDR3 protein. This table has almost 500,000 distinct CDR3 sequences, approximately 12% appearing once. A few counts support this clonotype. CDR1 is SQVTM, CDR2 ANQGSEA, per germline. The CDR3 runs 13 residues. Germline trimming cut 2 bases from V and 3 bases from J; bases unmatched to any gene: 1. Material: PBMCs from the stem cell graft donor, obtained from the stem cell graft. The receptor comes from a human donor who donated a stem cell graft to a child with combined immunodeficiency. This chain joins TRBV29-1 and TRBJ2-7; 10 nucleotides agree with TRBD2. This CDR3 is CSVELAGDYEQYF. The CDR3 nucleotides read TGCAGCGTTGAACTAGCGGGAGACTACGAGCAGTACTTC.